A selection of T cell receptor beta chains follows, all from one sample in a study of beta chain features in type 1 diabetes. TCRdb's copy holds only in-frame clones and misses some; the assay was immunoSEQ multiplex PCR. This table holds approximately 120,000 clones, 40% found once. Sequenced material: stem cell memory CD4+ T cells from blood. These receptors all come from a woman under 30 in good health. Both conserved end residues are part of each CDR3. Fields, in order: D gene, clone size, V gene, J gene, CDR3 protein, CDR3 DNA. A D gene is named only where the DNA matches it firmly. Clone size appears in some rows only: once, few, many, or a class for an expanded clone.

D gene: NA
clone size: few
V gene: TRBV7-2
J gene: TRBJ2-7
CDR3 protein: CASSLTPRAGSYEQYF
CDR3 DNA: TGTGCCAGCAGCTTAACTCCGAGGGCCGGGTCCTACGAGCAGTACTTC

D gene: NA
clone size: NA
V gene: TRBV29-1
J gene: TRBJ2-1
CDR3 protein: CSVEDSHFNEQFF
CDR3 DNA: TGCAGCGTGGAGGACTCCCACTTTAATGAGCAGTTCTTC

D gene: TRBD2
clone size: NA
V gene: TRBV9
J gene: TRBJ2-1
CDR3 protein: CASSANLAGSYNEQFF
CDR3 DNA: TGTGCCAGCAGCGCCAACCTAGCGGGATCCTACAATGAGCAGTTCTTC

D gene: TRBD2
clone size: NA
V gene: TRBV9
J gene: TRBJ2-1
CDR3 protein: CASSVVGLAGDEQFF
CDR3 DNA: TGTGCCAGCAGCGTAGTGGGGCTAGCGGGAGATGAGCAGTTCTTC

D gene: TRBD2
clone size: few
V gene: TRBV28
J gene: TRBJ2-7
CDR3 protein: CASSPIGSGRSYEQYF
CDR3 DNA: TGTGCCAGCAGTCCTATAGGTAGCGGGAGATCCTACGAGCAGTACTTC

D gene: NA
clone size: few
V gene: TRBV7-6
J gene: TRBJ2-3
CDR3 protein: CASSLDLLATDTQYF
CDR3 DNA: TGTGCCAGCAGCTTAGACCTACTAGCCACAGATACGCAGTATTTT

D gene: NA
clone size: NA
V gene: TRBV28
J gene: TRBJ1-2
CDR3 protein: CASSLVDWQANYGYTF
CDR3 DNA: TGTGCCAGCAGTTTAGTAGATTGGCAGGCCAACTATGGCTACACCTTC

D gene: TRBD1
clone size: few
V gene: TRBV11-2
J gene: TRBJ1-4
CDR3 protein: CASRRTGVEEKLFF
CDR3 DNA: TGTGCCAGCAGAAGGACAGGGGTTGAAGAAAAACTGTTTTTT

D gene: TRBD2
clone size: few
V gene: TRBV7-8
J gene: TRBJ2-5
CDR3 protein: CASSLWGGDETQYF
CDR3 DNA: TGTGCCAGCAGCTTATGGGGGGGAGACGAGACCCAGTACTTC

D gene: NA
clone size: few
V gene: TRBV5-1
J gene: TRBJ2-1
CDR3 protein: CASSLGIDEQFF
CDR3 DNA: TGCGCCAGCAGCTTGGGCATAGATGAGCAGTTCTTC

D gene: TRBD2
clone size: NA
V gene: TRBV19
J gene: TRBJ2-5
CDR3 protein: CASSIARTSGETQYF
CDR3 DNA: TGTGCCAGTAGTATAGCGAGGACTAGCGGGGAGACCCAGTACTTC

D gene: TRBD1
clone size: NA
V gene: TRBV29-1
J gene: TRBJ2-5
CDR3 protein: CSVAATGRIETQYF
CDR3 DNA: TGCAGCGTAGCAGCGACAGGGAGAATAGAGACCCAGTACTTC

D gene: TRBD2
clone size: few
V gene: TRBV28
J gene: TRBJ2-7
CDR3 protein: CASSFLLAGQYEQYF
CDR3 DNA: TGTGCCAGCAGTTTTTTACTAGCGGGGCAGTACGAGCAGTACTTC

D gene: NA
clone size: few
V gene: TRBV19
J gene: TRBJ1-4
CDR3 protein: CASGRGANEKLFF
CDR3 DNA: TGTGCCAGTGGTCGCGGAGCTAATGAAAAACTGTTTTTT

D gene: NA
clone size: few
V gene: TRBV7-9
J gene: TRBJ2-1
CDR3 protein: CASNRGEIYNEQFF
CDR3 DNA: TGTGCCAGCAATCGCGGAGAAATTTACAATGAGCAGTTCTTC

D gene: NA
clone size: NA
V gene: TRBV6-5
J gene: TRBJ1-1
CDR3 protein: CASSYWQGTEAFF
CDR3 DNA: TGTGCCAGCAGTTACTGGCAGGGTACTGAAGCTTTCTTT

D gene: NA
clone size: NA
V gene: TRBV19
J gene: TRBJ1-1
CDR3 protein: CASSMVQFTEAFF
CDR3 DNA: TGTGCCAGTAGTATGGTACAGTTCACTGAAGCTTTCTTT

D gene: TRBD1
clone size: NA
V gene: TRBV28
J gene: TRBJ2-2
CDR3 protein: CASRSPGQGNTGELFF
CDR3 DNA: TGTGCCAGCAGGTCCCCGGGACAGGGGAACACCGGGGAGCTGTTTTTT

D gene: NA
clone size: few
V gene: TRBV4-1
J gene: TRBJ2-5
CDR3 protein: CASSQDGAGQETQYF
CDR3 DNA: TGCGCCAGCAGCCAAGATGGGGCGGGGCAAGAGACCCAGTACTTC

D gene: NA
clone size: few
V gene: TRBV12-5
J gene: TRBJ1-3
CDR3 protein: CASGFAGGNTIYF
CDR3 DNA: TGTGCTAGTGGTTTCGCGGGAGGAAACACCATATATTTT

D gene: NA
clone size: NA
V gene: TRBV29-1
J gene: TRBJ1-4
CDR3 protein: CSVGGGSEKLFF
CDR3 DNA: TGCAGCGTTGGCGGGGGGAGTGAAAAACTGTTTTTT

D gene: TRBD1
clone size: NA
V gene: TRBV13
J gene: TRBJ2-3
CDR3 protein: CASSRRQGSTDTQYF
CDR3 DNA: TGTGCCAGCAGCAGACGACAGGGGAGCACAGATACGCAGTATTTT

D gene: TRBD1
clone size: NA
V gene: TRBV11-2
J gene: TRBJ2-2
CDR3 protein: CASSLRTGNTGELFF
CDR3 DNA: TGTGCCAGCAGCCTCAGGACAGGAAACACCGGGGAGCTGTTTTTT

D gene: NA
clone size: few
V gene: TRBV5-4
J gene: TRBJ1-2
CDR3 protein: CASSWAGTDYGYTF
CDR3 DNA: TGTGCCAGCAGCTGGGCGGGGACGGATTATGGCTACACCTTC

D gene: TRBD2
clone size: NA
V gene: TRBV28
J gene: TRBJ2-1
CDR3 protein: CASSMTSGSYNEQFF
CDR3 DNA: TGTGCCAGCAGTATGACTAGCGGCTCCTACAATGAGCAGTTCTTC

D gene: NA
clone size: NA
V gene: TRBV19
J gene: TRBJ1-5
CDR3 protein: CASSRSMGQFDNQPQHF
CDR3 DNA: TGTGCCAGTAGTAGATCCATGGGGCAGTTCGATAATCAGCCCCAGCATTTT

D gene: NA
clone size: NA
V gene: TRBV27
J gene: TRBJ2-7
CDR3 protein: CASSPYRDGYEQYF
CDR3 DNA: TGTGCCAGCAGTCCTTACAGGGATGGGTACGAGCAGTACTTC

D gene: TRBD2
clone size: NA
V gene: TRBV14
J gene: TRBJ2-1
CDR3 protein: CASSQNWAGGGSEQFF
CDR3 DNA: TGTGCCAGCAGCCAAAACTGGGCGGGAGGCGGTAGTGAGCAGTTCTTC